A selection of T cell receptor beta chains follows, all from one sample in a study of T cell changes during pregnancy in multiple sclerosis. Measured with immunoSEQ multiplex PCR; TCRdb has only the in-frame clones, and not every one. The data show 70,000 to 95,000 clones, 90% to 95% seen once. This specimen consisted of peripheral blood, obtained in the first trimester of pregnancy. The receptors were gathered from a female donor with multiple sclerosis, enrolled in a pregnancy study. CDR3s include the opening cysteine and the closing phenylalanine or tryptophan. Each record gives: J gene, clone size, V gene, D gene, CDR3 DNA, CDR3 protein. The D gene is left open where the match is weak. Clone sizes are given selectively: once, few, many, or a class where the clone is expanded.

j_call: TRBJ2-1
clone_size: NA
v_call: TRBV6-1
d_call: NA
cdr3_nt: TGTGCCAGCAGTGAATTAAAGGGGCAAAGCTCCTACAATGAGCAGTTCTTC
cdr3_aa: CASSELKGQSSYNEQFF

j_call: TRBJ1-2
clone_size: NA
v_call: TRBV5-1
d_call: NA
cdr3_nt: TGCGCCAGCAGCCGGGAGGCCTATGGCTACACCTTC
cdr3_aa: CASSREAYGYTF

j_call: TRBJ2-5
clone_size: NA
v_call: TRBV19
d_call: NA
cdr3_nt: TGTGCCAGTAGTATTGGCGGAGAAGAGACCCAGTACTTC
cdr3_aa: CASSIGGEETQYF

j_call: TRBJ2-1
clone_size: NA
v_call: TRBV5-5
d_call: NA
cdr3_nt: TGTGCCAGCAGCTGGGGGTTGCGGGGCGGGGCCCATAAAAACTACAATGAGCAGTTCTTC
cdr3_aa: CASSWGLRGGAHKNYNEQFF

j_call: TRBJ1-5
clone_size: NA
v_call: TRBV6-5
d_call: TRBD1
cdr3_nt: TGTGCCAGCAACACAGGGGATAGCAATCAGCCCCAGCATTTT
cdr3_aa: CASNTGDSNQPQHF

j_call: TRBJ2-5
clone_size: NA
v_call: TRBV11-1
d_call: TRBD1
cdr3_nt: TGTGCCAGCAGCTTAGCGTTGCCGGGACAGGGTCGAGAGACCCAGTACTTC
cdr3_aa: CASSLALPGQGRETQYF

j_call: TRBJ2-3
clone_size: NA
v_call: TRBV2
d_call: NA
cdr3_nt: TGTGCGATATTTGTGGGCCAGTTATCCACAGATACGCAGTATTTT
cdr3_aa: CAIFVGQLSTDTQYF

j_call: TRBJ1-2
clone_size: NA
v_call: TRBV9
d_call: TRBD1
cdr3_nt: TGTGCCAGCAGCTTAAGGACAGGGGTCCTATATGGCTACACCTTC
cdr3_aa: CASSLRTGVLYGYTF

j_call: TRBJ2-3
clone_size: NA
v_call: TRBV7-3
d_call: TRBD2
cdr3_nt: TGTGCCAGCAGCTTAAGGGAGGGAGATACGCAGTATTTT
cdr3_aa: CASSLREGDTQYF

j_call: TRBJ1-1
clone_size: NA
v_call: TRBV2
d_call: TRBD1
cdr3_nt: TGTGCCAGCAGTGAAGCACGACAGGGGAGCACTGAAGCTTTCTTT
cdr3_aa: CASSEARQGSTEAFF

j_call: TRBJ2-3
clone_size: NA
v_call: TRBV5-4
d_call: TRBD2
cdr3_nt: TGTGCCAGCAGCTTGGCTAGCGGGGGGCTGAGCACAGATACGCAGTATTTT
cdr3_aa: CASSLASGGLSTDTQYF

j_call: TRBJ2-1
clone_size: NA
v_call: TRBV5-1
d_call: NA
cdr3_nt: TGCGCCAGCAGCCGTAGTCCACAGGTTGACAATGAGCAGTTCTTC
cdr3_aa: CASSRSPQVDNEQFF

j_call: TRBJ2-7
clone_size: NA
v_call: TRBV11-2
d_call: TRBD1
cdr3_nt: TGTGCCAGCAGCTTAGGATCAGGGGGATACGAGCAGTACTTC
cdr3_aa: CASSLGSGGYEQYF

j_call: TRBJ2-7
clone_size: once
v_call: TRBV18
d_call: NA
cdr3_nt: TGTGCCAGCTCATCTAGGGGGAAAGACAACGAGCAGTACTTC
cdr3_aa: CASSSRGKDNEQYF

j_call: TRBJ2-3
clone_size: NA
v_call: TRBV15
d_call: TRBD2
cdr3_nt: TGTGCCACCAGCAGAAGAGCGGGGGCCACAGATACGCAGTATTTT
cdr3_aa: CATSRRAGATDTQYF

j_call: TRBJ1-2
clone_size: once
v_call: TRBV6-5
d_call: TRBD1
cdr3_nt: TGTGCCAGCAGTAACGACCAGGGGGTACTGTTCACCTTC
cdr3_aa: CASSNDQGVLFTF

j_call: TRBJ2-1
clone_size: NA
v_call: TRBV9
d_call: TRBD2
cdr3_nt: TGTGCCAGCAGCGGAACTAGCGGGGAGTACAATGAGCAGTTCTTC
cdr3_aa: CASSGTSGEYNEQFF

j_call: TRBJ1-6
clone_size: NA
v_call: TRBV2
d_call: NA
cdr3_nt: TGTGCCAGCAGCGGGCCAGGGAAAGGGGATTCACCCCTCCACTTT
cdr3_aa: CASSGPGKGDSPLHF